This T cell receptor (beta chain) stems from a study of T-cell memory formation after mild COVID-19. On the study more broadly: Among the donors, TCR clusters were largely specific to each donor.

General study results and limits: Among clones contracting day 15 to 85, CD4/CD8 was balanced, whereas later expanders leaned CD4+. Memory cells collected pre-infection included some clones that later responded, suggesting cross-reactive memory joined.

The CDR3 is made up of 16 amino acids. The J segment lost 4 bases and the V segment lost 5 bases, leaving 12 bases of the junction unmatched. Germline CDR1 is SEHNR and CDR2 is FQNEAQ (reference sequence). Constant-segment-primed 5'RACE gave TCR alpha and TCR beta cDNA libraries with sample barcodes and UMIs. One entry per CDR3 protein, called by TCRdb with MiXCR from the 5' RACE reads. The sample holds 470,000 or so distinct CDR3 sequences, approximately 19% seen once. This clonotype has more than one count but fewer than ten. The antigen is not known. Sequencing was carried out using PBMCs or a T cell subset sorted from them (not recorded which). The sequence was obtained from a man between 18 and 35 years old who had mild COVID-19 (a few samples of this study predate the infection). Cell type and time point are not known. The chain is built from TRBV7-9 and TRBJ2-5; 8 bases agree with TRBD2. In DNA, the CDR3 is TGTGCCAGCAGCCCGCCGACTCGCGGGGGGAGAGAGACCCAGTACTTC. It specifies CASSPPTRGGRETQYF.